One and the same sample provided the 10 T cell receptor beta chains below, sequenced in a study of cytomegalovirus exposure and HLA in healthy donors. Vbeta (60) and Jbeta (13) primers were used in the PCR. Only in-frame clones appear in the TCRdb table, and some are missing; sequencing was by immunoSEQ multiplex PCR. The data hold over 100,000 clones, with approximately 72% observed a single time. The sequenced sample was PBMCs. These receptors all come from a man aged 18-30 years in good health and CMV-seronegative.

This clone was counted only a few times. This chain joins TRBV29-1 and TRBJ2-3; D might be TRBD2 (6 bases). CDR3 length: 13 amino acids. CDR1 and CDR2 (germline): SQVTM, ANQGSEA. The V and J ends lost 1 base and 1 base respectively, with 6 bases between them. CDR3 loop: CSVEGGGTDTQYF. The CDR3 DNA is TGCAGCGTTGAAGGCGGGGGCACAGATACGCAGTATTTT.

J is TRBJ2-7 and V is TRBV23-1; 7 bases map to TRBD1. TRBV23-1 is an ORF, with its function uncertain. CDR3 length: 17 amino acids. With 6 bases clipped from V and 4 bases from J, the junction kept 18 bases outside the gene matches. DNA of the CDR3: TGCGCCAGCAGGAGGGCAGGGGGTATATCGATAAGGTACGAGCAGTACTTC. Its translation is CASRRAGGISIRYEQYF.

The chain links TRBV28 to TRBJ2-5; D is perhaps TRBD1 (6 bases). The CDR3 has 16 amino acids. V was pared by 4 bases and J by 0 bases, with 15 bases between. Germline-derived CDR1 and CDR2 are MDHEN and SYDVKM. The CDR3 loop is CASSSAQGHHQETQYF. In nucleotides, the CDR3 is TGTGCCAGCAGTTCGGCACAGGGTCACCACCAAGAGACCCAGTACTTC.

This rearrangement joins TRBV6-5 to TRBJ1-1, with a possible D match to TRBD1 (5 bases). The CDR3 runs 12 residues. Between the trimmed V and J ends, which lost 8 bases and 3 bases, there was a span of 10 bases. Germline CDR1 MNHEY, CDR2 SVGAGI. The chain's CDR3 is CASRGEDTEAFF. In DNA, the CDR3 is TGTGCCAGCCGAGGGGAGGACACTGAAGCTTTCTTT.

This chain connects TRBV9 to TRBJ2-5, with D maybe TRBD1 (6 bases). The CDR3 is 16 amino acids. The V and J ends lost 0 bases and 5 bases respectively, with 17 bases between them. Germline loops: CDR1 SGDLS, CDR2 YYNGEE. The CDR3 bases are TGTGCCAGCAGCGTAGATCCAGGGGCCCCCGGGGAGACCCAGTACTTC. Translated: CASSVDPGAPGETQYF.

This chain connects TRBV29-1 to TRBJ2-3, with 8 bases fitting TRBD1. CDR1 and CDR2 from the germline V gene are SQVTM and ANQGSEA. The CDR3 runs 13 residues. V lost 8 bases and J lost 6; bases outside the gene matches: 10. In DNA form, the CDR3 reads TGCAGCCTAGGGACAGGACGAGGGGATACGCAGTATTTT. Translation: CSLGTGRGDTQYF.

This clone was observed a single time. The chain couples TRBV6-6 to TRBJ2-7; D might be TRBD2 (6 bases). The CDR3 consists of 14 residues. Germline V gene sequence: CDR1 MNHNY, CDR2 SVGAGI (reference sequence). The V end was cut by 5 bases, the J end by 6 bases, with 17 bases between. For the CDR3, the DNA is TGTGCCAGCAGTGCAAGCTACGGGACTCCCGAGCAGTACTTC. Its protein product is CASSASYGTPEQYF.

This clone came up a few times. The chain links TRBV5-1 to TRBJ1-1; 9 positions agree with TRBD1. Germline CDR1 SGHRS, CDR2 YFSETQ. V gave up 0 bases and J gave up 0 bases; unmatched junction bases: 9. There are 18 residues in the CDR3. The CDR3 loop is CASSLAGQGRPVNTEAFF. The CDR3 DNA sequence: TGCGCCAGCAGCTTGGCCGGACAGGGGCGCCCTGTGAACACTGAAGCTTTCTTT.

The chain combines TRBV10-2 with TRBJ2-7; 8 bases map to TRBD2. The germline gives CDR1 WSHSY, CDR2 SAAADI. This CDR3 is 16 amino acids long. V was clipped by 6 bases and J by 5 bases; unmatched bases: 15. The CDR3 region has the DNA TGCGCCAGCAGCCCCTCGGCAGCGGGAGTATCGAACGAGCAGTACTTC. The encoded protein is CASSPSAAGVSNEQYF.

About this clone: Additional DNA sequences in this sample encode the identical CDR3. This chain joins TRBV30 and TRBJ2-5, with 7 bases fitting TRBD2. CDR3 length equals 12 residues. Trimming removed 2 bases from V and 5 bases from J; junction bases left unmatched: 2. CDR1 and CDR2 from the germline V gene are GTSNPN and SVGIG (reference sequence). CDR3 in DNA: TGTGCCTGGAGTTATAGCGGGGAGACCCAGTACTTC. Protein: CAWSYSGETQYF.